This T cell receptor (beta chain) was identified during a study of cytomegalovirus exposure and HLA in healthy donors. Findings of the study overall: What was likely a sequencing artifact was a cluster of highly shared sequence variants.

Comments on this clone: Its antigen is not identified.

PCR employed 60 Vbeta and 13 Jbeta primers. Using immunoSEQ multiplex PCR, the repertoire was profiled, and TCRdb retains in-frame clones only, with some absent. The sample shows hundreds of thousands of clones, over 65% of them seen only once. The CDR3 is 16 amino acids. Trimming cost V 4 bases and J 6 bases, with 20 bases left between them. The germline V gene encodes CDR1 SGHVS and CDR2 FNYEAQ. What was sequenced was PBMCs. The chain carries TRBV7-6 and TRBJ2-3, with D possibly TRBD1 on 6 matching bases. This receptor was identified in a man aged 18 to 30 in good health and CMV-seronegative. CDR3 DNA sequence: TGTGCCAGCAGCTCCGGGGACACTGGGGGTCATGATACGCAGTATTTT. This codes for CASSSGDTGGHDTQYF.